The 27 T cell receptor beta chains below all came from one sample that was sequenced in a study of CD8 T cells in Susac syndrome. Reverse transcription of about 0.45 to 1 ug RNA was performed with random hexamers. TCRdb used MiXCR to reprocess the immunoSEQ multiplex PCR reads, holding one entry per CDR3 protein. The table shows roughly 67,000 distinct CDR3 sequences, with approximately 94% occurring only once. The source material was CD8+ T cells from PBMCs. All receptors derive from a human donor with multiple sclerosis.

J is TRBJ2-7 and V is TRBV30; 9 bases line up with TRBD1. Germline assignment: CDR1 GTSNPN and CDR2 SVGIG (reference sequence). The J segment lost 3 bases and the V segment lost 2 bases, leaving 2 bases of the junction unmatched. This CDR3 has 13 amino acids. The CDR3: CAWSLDRGYEQYF. The DNA of the CDR3 is TGTGCCTGGAGTTTGGACAGGGGCTACGAGCAGTACTTC.

This clonotype has only one observation. This chain uses TRBV7-8 with TRBJ1-5; the match to TRBD1 covers 7 bases. The V gene's germline CDR1 is SGHVS and CDR2 FQNEAQ. The CDR3 sequence is 16 residues long. V shed 5 bases, J shed 0 bases, and the junction held 7 bases outside the gene matches. CDR3 in DNA: TGTGCCAGCAGCGGCCGGGACAGAGTTAGCAATCAGCCCCAGCATTTT. It yields the protein CASSGRDRVSNQPQHF.

The CDR3 DNA reads TGTGCCAGCATGGTACTGCACTCTGGAAACACCATATATTTT. It translates to CASMVLHSGNTIYF. The chain couples TRBV2 to TRBJ1-3; D gene unclear. This CDR3 spans 14 amino acids. Germline CDR1 SNHLY, CDR2 FYNNEI. Trimming pared 7 bases from V and 0 bases from J, leaving 10 bases between.

V and J are TRBV27 and TRBJ1-1, with TRBD1 as a possible D gene (5 bases). Germline V gives CDR1 MNHEY, CDR2 SMNVEV (reference sequence). The CDR3 spans 13 residues. The ends were cut back, 11 bases at V and 5 bases at J, with 18 bases in the middle. The CDR3 spells CAVKSGTGTEAFF. The CDR3 coding sequence is TGTGCCGTCAAGTCGGGGACCGGGACTGAAGCTTTCTTT.

The CDR3 is CASSAGTGIWSSYEQYF. CDR3 DNA: TGTGCCAGCAGCGCCGGGACAGGGATTTGGAGCTCCTACGAGCAGTACTTC. V and J are TRBV7-6 and TRBJ2-7, with 9 bases matching TRBD1. Unmatched junction bases numbered 11, after V lost 5 bases and J lost 0 bases. Germline CDR1 reads SGHVS; CDR2 reads FNYEAQ. This CDR3 is built from 17 residues.

J is TRBJ1-3 and V is TRBV19; tentatively, D is TRBD1 (6 bases). Trimming took 5 bases from V and 5 from J, leaving 10 bases between them. CDR1 and CDR2 from the germline V gene are LNHDA and SQIVND (reference sequence). This CDR3 is 13 amino acids long. The CDR3 DNA reads as TGTGCCAGTAGTCCCGGGGGCAGAAACACCATATATTTT. This codes for CASSPGGRNTIYF.

V is TRBV5-4 and J is TRBJ2-7; 16 bases line up with TRBD2. CDR1 and CDR2 (germline): SGHNT, YYREEE (reference sequence). This CDR3 is built from 17 residues. Trimming took 3 bases from V and 4 from J; bases not matched to a gene: 7. CDR3 nucleotide sequence: TGTGCCAGCAGCTGGGGGACTAGCGGGAGGGCCGCGTACGAGCAGTACTTC. Protein: CASSWGTSGRAAYEQYF.

The V and J genes are TRBV20-1 and TRBJ2-3, with 10 positions matching TRBD1. The CDR3 runs to 17 residues. The V segment lost 2 bases and the J segment 5 bases; nucleotides outside the gene matches: 13. Germline lookup yields CDR1 DFQATT and CDR2 SNEGSKA (reference sequence). The CDR3 protein is CSARRLGGTGVGDTQYF. The CDR3 nucleotides read TGCAGTGCTAGAAGACTCGGGGGGACAGGGGTAGGAGATACGCAGTATTTT.

The gene calls are TRBV6-2 or TRBV6-3 and TRBJ1-6; TRBD1 matches 8 bases. There are 14 residues in the CDR3. The trim removed 2 bases at V and 8 bases at J, leaving 2 bases unmatched. CDR1 is MNHEY, CDR2 SVGEGT, per germline. CDR3 in DNA: TGTGCCAGCAGTTACCTGGACAGGGATTCACCCCTCCACTTT. Protein sequence: CASSYLDRDSPLHF.

This chain joins TRBV7-9 and TRBJ1-5; D gene uncertain. Trimming removed 3 bases from V and 8 bases from J, with 8 bases in between. Germline values: CDR1 SEHNR, CDR2 FQNEAQ (reference sequence). The CDR3 sequence is 12 residues long. As DNA, the CDR3 is TGTGCCAGCAGCTTCAACTTGGAGCCCCAGCATTTT. It yields the protein CASSFNLEPQHF.

This chain connects TRBV5-1 to TRBJ2-3, with D hard to call. Germline V gene lookup returns CDR1 SGHRS and CDR2 YFSETQ. Deletions cut 0 bases from V and 0 bases from J, with 20 bases between. This CDR3 has 19 amino acids. In DNA, the CDR3 is TGCGCCAGCAGCTTGGGCCCCACAGAGGCTAGAACTAGCACAGATACGCAGTATTTT. As protein: CASSLGPTEARTSTDTQYF. Based on the CDR3 plus reference TRBV5-1 and TRBJ2-3, the full variable domain is KAGVTQTPRYLIKTRGQQVTLSCSPISGHRSVSWYQQTPGQGLQFLFEYFSETQRNKGNFPGRFSGRQFSNSRSEMNVSTLELGDSALYLCASSLGPTEARTSTDTQYFGPGTRLTVL.

This chain uses TRBV5-1 with TRBJ2-4; 10 nucleotides align to TRBD2. Unmatched junction bases numbered 7, after V lost 4 bases and J lost 3 bases. Germline CDR1 reads SGHRS; CDR2 reads YFSETQ. The length of the CDR3 is 16 residues. CDR3 loop: CASSPSSGGLKNIQYF. DNA for the CDR3: TGCGCCAGCAGCCCGTCTAGCGGGGGACTCAAAAACATTCAGTACTTC.

V usage is TRBV20-1 and J usage is TRBJ1-2, with a tentative D call TRBD1 (5 bases). The CDR3 consists of 14 residues. The V gene lost 5 bases and the J gene lost 3 bases, with 16 bases spanning the gap. The germline V gene has CDR1 DFQATT and CDR2 SNEGSKA (reference sequence). CDR3 in DNA: TGCAGTGCTGGCGGGGCCCGGATCGACTATGGCTACACCTTC. It translates to CSAGGARIDYGYTF.

J is TRBJ2-5 and V is TRBV6-5, with TRBD2 identical over 9 bases. J gave up 4 bases and V 5 bases, and 5 bases lay outside the gene matches. This CDR3 has 14 residues. Germline V lookup: CDR1 MNHEY, CDR2 SVGAGI. CDR3 sequence: CASSVAGVGETQYF. Written as DNA, the CDR3 is TGTGCCAGCAGTGTAGCGGGAGTAGGAGAGACCCAGTACTTC.

The chain employs TRBV13 and TRBJ2-3, with D possibly TRBD1 on 6 matching bases. This CDR3 comprises 14 residues. The ends were cut back, 4 bases at V and 2 bases at J, with 10 bases in the middle. Germline V gene lookup returns CDR1 PRHDT and CDR2 FYEKMQ (reference sequence). For the CDR3, the DNA is TGTGCCAGCAGCTGGCGGACAGCCACAGATACGCAGTATTTT. Amino acid sequence: CASSWRTATDTQYF.

V and J are TRBV5-1 and TRBJ1-1; the D is unclear. The germline V and J ends were trimmed by 2 bases and 1 base, with 6 bases remaining between them. Germline V gene data show CDR1 as SGHRS and CDR2 as YFSETQ. The CDR3 sequence is 13 residues long. The CDR3 DNA reads TGCGCCAGCAGCTTCTCCGGGAACACTGAAGCTTTCTTT. Amino acids: CASSFSGNTEAFF.

This chain uses TRBV2 with TRBJ1-6, with a possible D match to TRBD1 (5 bases). The CDR3 has 16 residues. Germline V CDR1 and CDR2: SNHLY, FYNNEI. The V and J ends lost 4 bases and 10 bases respectively, with 20 bases between them. The CDR3 coding sequence is TGTGCCAGCAGTGTTCCCGCGCAGGGTTCAACCTCACCCCTCCACTTT. It codes for CASSVPAQGSTSPLHF.

The V and J genes are TRBV3-1 and TRBJ1-2; TRBD1 aligns across 7 bases. Looked up from germline, CDR1 is LGHDT and CDR2 is YNNKEL (reference sequence). This CDR3 has 17 amino acids. The J segment lost 0 bases and the V segment lost 1 base, leaving 8 bases of the junction unmatched. CDR3 sequence reads: CASSQGWGQLSNYGYTF. The CDR3, as DNA: TGTGCCAGCAGCCAAGGGTGGGGACAGCTCTCTAACTATGGCTACACCTTC.

This chain connects TRBV28 to TRBJ2-5, with TRBD2 identical over 7 bases. Germline loops: CDR1 MDHEN, CDR2 SYDVKM. The V segment lost 5 bases and the J segment 0 bases; nucleotides outside the gene matches: 9. The CDR3 runs 16 residues. In DNA, the CDR3 is TGTGCCAGCAGTCCGTCGGGGGGATCGTACCAAGAGACCCAGTACTTC. The encoded protein is CASSPSGGSYQETQYF. Full variable domain (missing parts from reference TRBV28 and TRBJ2-5): DVKVTQSSRYLVKRTGEKVFLECVQDMDHENMFWYRQDPGLGLRLIYFSYDVKMKEKGDIPEGYSVSREKKERFSLILESASTNQTSMYLCASSPSGGSYQETQYFGPGTRLLVL.

The chain employs TRBV27 and TRBJ1-1; 7 nucleotides align to TRBD1. Trimming at V came to 6 bases and at J to 1 base, leaving 11 bases not matched to a gene. The CDR3 length is 16 residues. Germline lookup yields CDR1 MNHEY and CDR2 SMNVEV (reference sequence). The DNA of the CDR3 is TGTGCCAGCAGCAAGGGATCCAGGGGGGGGAACACTGAAGCTTTCTTT. It encodes CASSKGSRGGNTEAFF.

The chain's CDR3 is CASSYSNSGGDIDGYTF. CDR3 nucleotide sequence: TGTGCCAGCAGTTACTCGAATTCAGGAGGGGACATCGACGGCTACACCTTC. V gene TRBV6-5 combines with J gene TRBJ1-2; D is possibly TRBD1 (6 bases). This CDR3 is built from 17 residues. V was cut by 0 bases and J by 8 bases, with 22 bases left in between. The V gene's germline CDR1 is MNHEY and CDR2 SVGAGI.

This clonotype was seen more than once but under ten times. The junction and the germline gene differ at one end; a read error may be behind it. V gene TRBV2 combines with J gene TRBJ2-5; no clear D. The CDR3 totals 13 residues. From germline, CDR1 is SNHLY and CDR2 FYNNEI. The CDR3, as DNA: TGTGCCAGCAGTTCAACGTTCCAAGAGACCCAGTACTTT. As protein: CASSSTFQETQYF.

This clonotype was counted once. This rearrangement joins TRBV7-9 to TRBJ2-1, with 16 bases fitting TRBD2. Germline-derived CDR1 and CDR2 are SEHNR and FQNEAQ (reference sequence). J lost 8 bases, V lost 5 bases, and 6 bases had no gene match. The CDR3 spans 16 residues. This CDR3 is CASSRRGTSGRDEQFF. The CDR3 DNA is TGTGCCAGCAGCCGCCGGGGGACTAGCGGGAGGGATGAGCAGTTCTTC.

The chain recombines TRBV2 with TRBJ1-1, with TRBD1 as a possible D gene (5 bases). The germline V and J ends were trimmed by 7 bases and 6 bases, with 18 bases remaining between them. This CDR3 has 14 residues. Germline CDR1 SNHLY, CDR2 FYNNEI. CDR3 DNA sequence: TGTGCCAGCACCCTGGGACTTTTAGGCGCTGAAGCTTTCTTT. This translates into CASTLGLLGAEAFF. Complete variable domain (other parts from reference TRBV2 and TRBJ1-1): EPEVTQTPSHQVTQMGQEVILRCVPISNHLYFYWYRQILGQKVEFLVSFYNNEISEKSEIFDDQFSVERPDGSNFTLKIRSTKLEDSAMYFCASTLGLLGAEAFFGQGTRLTVV.

This chain uses TRBV6-5 with TRBJ1-2; weak D call: TRBD1 (5 bases). V shed 2 bases and J shed 5 bases, with 12 bases lying between them. Germline V gene lookup returns CDR1 MNHEY and CDR2 SVGAGI. The CDR3 has 14 amino acids. The CDR3 here is CASSYGDGLYGYTF. CDR3 sequence (DNA): TGTGCCAGCAGTTACGGGGACGGGCTTTATGGCTACACCTTC.

The chain links TRBV6-5 to TRBJ1-2, with a tentative D call TRBD1 (5 bases). V lost 2 bases and J lost 6, with 10 bases in between. The CDR3 runs 13 residues. Germline-derived CDR1 and CDR2 are MNHEY and SVGAGI. DNA of the CDR3: TGTGCCAGCAGTTACGGGGGAGTAAATGGCTACACCTTC. It specifies CASSYGGVNGYTF.

The chain links TRBV4-1 to TRBJ2-1; 9 bases align to TRBD1. The CDR3 extends over 17 amino acids. Germline V gives CDR1 MGHRA, CDR2 YSYEKL. V gave up 3 bases and J gave up 3 bases; unmatched junction bases: 9. This chain's CDR3 is CASSQRGTGTNYNEQFF. The CDR3 region has the DNA TGCGCCAGCAGCCAGCGGGGGACAGGGACTAACTACAATGAGCAGTTCTTC.